The entry below gives a single T cell receptor beta chain sequence along with its context. Its antigen is not known. The record originates from a study of T cell responses to AZD1222 COVID-19 vaccine. Findings of the study overall: The donor group comprised mostly white British people and more females; the analysis possibly underestimated clonal diversity. Seropositive AZD1222 recipients at baseline numbered only five or six.

The V and J ends lost 8 bases and 5 bases, in that order; junction bases with no gene match: 3. Germline loops: CDR1 LNHDA, CDR2 SQIVND (reference sequence). The CDR3 runs 13 residues. Libraries were prepared by immunoSEQ multiplex PCR; TCRdb keeps only in-frame clonotypes and omits some of them. The data hold approximately 130,000 clones, with less than 95% observed a single time. Sequencing was performed on peripheral blood, taken on day 0 of AZD1222 vaccination. V gene TRBV19 combines with J gene TRBJ2-5; 12 bases are a match to TRBD1. The sequence was obtained from an adult in good health. The CDR3 reads CASGTGGRETQYF. Here the CDR3 DNA reads TGTGCCAGTGGGACAGGGGGCAGGGAGACCCAGTACTTC. Looking up the rest from reference TRBV19 and TRBJ2-5 gives the full variable domain: DGGITQSPKYLFRKEGQNVTLSCEQNLNHDAMYWYRQDPGQGLRLIYYSQIVNDFQKGDIAEGYSVSREKKESFPLTVTSAQKNPTAFYLCASGTGGRETQYFGPGTRLLVL.